A single sample gave rise to the 7 T cell receptor beta chains below, sequenced in a study of shared clonotypes between healthy human individuals. The assay was immunoSEQ multiplex PCR, and TCRdb's table has in-frame clones only and misses some. The repertoire holds approximately 740,000 clones, with about 74% as singletons. Sequencing was done on a sample of memory CD4+ T cells sorted from blood. Specified subset: CD45RA-negative fraction. These receptors were collected from a woman aged 30 to 39 in good health.

The genes are TRBV6-5 and TRBJ1-1; a possible D gene is TRBD1 (5 bases). The germline gives CDR1 MNHEY, CDR2 SVGAGI. The ends were cut back, 7 bases at V and 4 bases at J, with 19 bases in the middle. The CDR3 spans 15 residues. The CDR3 is CASNIRGGEGTEAFF. CDR3 DNA: TGTGCCAGCAACATCCGGGGGGGAGAGGGCACTGAAGCTTTCTTT.

The chain links TRBV18 to TRBJ2-7, with 10 bases lining up with TRBD2. The V and J ends lost 6 bases and 4 bases, in that order; junction bases with no gene match: 6. The CDR3 has 14 amino acids. Germline lookup yields CDR1 KGHSH and CDR2 LQKENI. CDR3 sequence (DNA): TGTGCCAGCTCCCCCGGGACTAGCGAGTACGAGCAGTACTTC. Its protein is CASSPGTSEYEQYF.

The chain uses TRBV15 and TRBJ2-1, with a tentative D call TRBD1 (5 bases). V lost 2 bases and J lost 10, with 18 bases in between. The germline gives CDR1 LNHNV, CDR2 YYDKDF (reference sequence). The CDR3 consists of 15 residues. CDR3 sequence (DNA): TGTGCCACCAGCAGACTAGGGGCCAGTTCGGTGGAGCAGTTCTTC. This gives the protein CATSRLGASSVEQFF. The whole variable domain, filled in from reference TRBV15 and TRBJ2-1, reads DAMVIQNPRYQVTQFGKPVTLSCSQTLNHNVMYWYQQKSSQAPKLLFHYYDKDFNNEADTPDNFQSRRPNTSFCFLDIRSPGLGDTAMYLCATSRLGASSVEQFFGPGTRLTVL.

Comments on this clone: The sample has other DNA sequences that encode this CDR3 too. V gene TRBV29-1 combines with J gene TRBJ1-1, with D possibly matching TRBD1 (6 bases). This CDR3 has 13 amino acids. Germline CDR1 SQVTM, CDR2 ANQGSEA. V shed 2 bases and J shed 1 base, with 8 bases lying between them. The CDR3 loop is CSVELGQNTEAFF. The CDR3 region has the DNA TGCAGCGTTGAACTGGGACAGAACACTGAAGCTTTCTTT.

As regards this clone: A far larger clone lies a single base away; this is likely a read error. This chain connects TRBV5-1 to TRBJ1-1; TRBD1 matches at 9 bases. The CDR3 runs to 15 residues. The germline V gene encodes CDR1 SGHRS and CDR2 YFSETQ. The CDR3 nucleotides read TGCGCCAGCAGCTTGGAAGGACAGGGGAACATTGAAGCTTTCTTT. Protein: CASSLEGQGNIEAFF.

The gene calls are TRBV4-1 and TRBJ2-2, with D perhaps matching TRBD2 (7 bases). This CDR3 has 17 residues. Trimming cost V 0 bases and J 4 bases, with 15 bases left between them. The germline V gene encodes CDR1 MGHRA and CDR2 YSYEKL. CDR3 DNA: TGCGCCAGCAGCCAAGAAGTGAGGGGGAGGGCCACCGGGGAGCTGTTTTTT. It specifies CASSQEVRGRATGELFF.

V usage is TRBV9 and J usage is TRBJ2-1, with D unresolved. Trimming left V 6 bases short and J 8 bases short, with 12 bases between. This CDR3 spans 12 amino acids. CDR1 and CDR2 from the germline V gene are SGDLS and YYNGEE. The CDR3 reads CASKGPDDEQFF. The CDR3 region has the DNA TGTGCCAGCAAAGGACCGGACGATGAGCAGTTCTTC.